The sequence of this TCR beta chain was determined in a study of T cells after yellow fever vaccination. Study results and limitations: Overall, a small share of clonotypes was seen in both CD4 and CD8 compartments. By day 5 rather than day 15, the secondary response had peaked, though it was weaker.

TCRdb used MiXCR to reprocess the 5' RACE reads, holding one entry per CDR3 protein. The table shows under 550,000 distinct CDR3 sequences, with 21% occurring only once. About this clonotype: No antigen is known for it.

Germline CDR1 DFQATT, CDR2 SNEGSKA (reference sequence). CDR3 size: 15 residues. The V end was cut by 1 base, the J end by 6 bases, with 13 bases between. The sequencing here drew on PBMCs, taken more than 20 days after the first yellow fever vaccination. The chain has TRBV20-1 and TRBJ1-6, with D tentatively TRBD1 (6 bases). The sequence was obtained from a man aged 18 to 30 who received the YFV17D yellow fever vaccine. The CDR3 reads CSARVRQAGNSPLHF. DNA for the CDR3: TGCAGTGCTAGAGTCCGACAGGCTGGTAATTCACCCCTCCACTTT.